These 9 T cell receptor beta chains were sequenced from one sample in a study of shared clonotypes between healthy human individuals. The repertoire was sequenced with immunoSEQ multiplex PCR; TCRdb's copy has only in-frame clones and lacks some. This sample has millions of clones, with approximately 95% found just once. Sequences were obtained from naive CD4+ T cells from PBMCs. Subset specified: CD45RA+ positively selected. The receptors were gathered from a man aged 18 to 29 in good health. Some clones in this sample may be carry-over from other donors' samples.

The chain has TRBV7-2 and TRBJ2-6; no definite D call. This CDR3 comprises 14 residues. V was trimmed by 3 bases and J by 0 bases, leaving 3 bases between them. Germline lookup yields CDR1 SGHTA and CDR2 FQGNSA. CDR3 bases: TGTGCCAGCAGCTTCTTCTCTGGGGCCAACGTCCTGACTTTC. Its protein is CASSFFSGANVLTF.

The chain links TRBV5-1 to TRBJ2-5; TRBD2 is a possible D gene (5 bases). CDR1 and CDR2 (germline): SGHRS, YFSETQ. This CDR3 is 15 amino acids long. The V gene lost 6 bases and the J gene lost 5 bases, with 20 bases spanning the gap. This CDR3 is CASNLAEVGVETQYF. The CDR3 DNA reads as TGCGCCAGCAACCTTGCGGAGGTGGGCGTCGAGACCCAGTACTTC.

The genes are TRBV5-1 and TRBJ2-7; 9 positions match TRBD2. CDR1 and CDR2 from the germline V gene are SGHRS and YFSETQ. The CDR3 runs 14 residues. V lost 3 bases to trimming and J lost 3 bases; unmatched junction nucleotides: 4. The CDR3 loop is CASSSHSGGYEQYF. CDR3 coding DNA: TGCGCCAGCAGCTCCCATAGCGGGGGCTACGAGCAGTACTTC.

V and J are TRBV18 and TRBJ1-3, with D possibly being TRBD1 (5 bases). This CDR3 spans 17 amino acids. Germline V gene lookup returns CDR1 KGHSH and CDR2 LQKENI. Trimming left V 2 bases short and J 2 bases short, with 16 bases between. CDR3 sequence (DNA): TGTGCCAGCTCACCATCGGGTCAGGGCCCCCCTGGAAACACCATATATTTT. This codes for CASSPSGQGPPGNTIYF.

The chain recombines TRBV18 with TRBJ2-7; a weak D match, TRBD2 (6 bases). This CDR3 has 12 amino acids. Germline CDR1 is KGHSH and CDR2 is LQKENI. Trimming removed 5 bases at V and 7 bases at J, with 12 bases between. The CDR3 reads CASSDSAGEQYF. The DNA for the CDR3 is TGTGCCAGCTCAGATTCTGCGGGGGAGCAGTACTTC.

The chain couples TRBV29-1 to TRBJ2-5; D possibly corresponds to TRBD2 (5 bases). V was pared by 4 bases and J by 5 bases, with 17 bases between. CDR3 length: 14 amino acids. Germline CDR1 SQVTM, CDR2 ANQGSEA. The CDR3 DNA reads TGCAGCGTTGGAAAAGGGTTTTTAGCGGAGACCCAGTACTTC. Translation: CSVGKGFLAETQYF.

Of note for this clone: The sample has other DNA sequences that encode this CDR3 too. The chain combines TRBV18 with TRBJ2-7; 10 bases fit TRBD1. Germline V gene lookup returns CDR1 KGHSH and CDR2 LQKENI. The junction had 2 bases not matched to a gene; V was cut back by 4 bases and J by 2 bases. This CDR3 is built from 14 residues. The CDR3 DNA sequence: TGTGCCAGCTCACTTGGACAGGGGGCCTACGAGCAGTACTTC. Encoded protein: CASSLGQGAYEQYF.

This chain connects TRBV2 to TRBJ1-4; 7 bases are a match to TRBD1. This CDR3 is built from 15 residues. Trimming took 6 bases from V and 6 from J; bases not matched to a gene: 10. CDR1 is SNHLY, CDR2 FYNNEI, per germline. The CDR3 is CASRANRQGDEKLFF. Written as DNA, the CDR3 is TGTGCCAGCAGAGCAAATAGACAGGGAGATGAAAAACTGTTTTTT.

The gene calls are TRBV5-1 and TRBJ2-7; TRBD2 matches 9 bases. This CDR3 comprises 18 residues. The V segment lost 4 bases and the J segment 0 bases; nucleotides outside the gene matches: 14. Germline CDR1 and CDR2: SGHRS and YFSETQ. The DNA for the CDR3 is TGCGCCAGCAGCCCAACGGAGGGCGGGAGGGCGTACTCCTACGAGCAGTACTTC. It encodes CASSPTEGGRAYSYEQYF.